This T cell receptor (beta chain) comes out of a study of cytomegalovirus exposure and HLA in healthy donors. In the study overall: Falling in the Caucasian-associated ancestry cluster were about four fifths of around 370 genotyped donors.

Samples came from healthy bone marrow donors. With 60 Vbeta and 13 Jbeta primers, the PCR was carried out. Here immunoSEQ multiplex PCR was the method, and the copy in TCRdb shows in-frame clones only, minus some. The sample consists of 150,000 to 190,000 clones, approximately 84% of them appearing once. The germline V gene has CDR1 LNHDA and CDR2 SQIVND (reference sequence). This CDR3 is built from 14 residues. Trimming left V 1 base short and J 9 bases short, with 13 bases between. The specimen sequenced was PBMCs. This receptor was identified in a woman younger than 30 in good health and CMV-seronegative. The rearrangement links TRBV19 to TRBJ1-5; D is perhaps TRBD1 (6 bases). The CDR3 spells CASSIGSQQGPQHF. The CDR3 nucleotides read TGTGCCAGTAGTATAGGATCTCAACAGGGGCCCCAGCATTTT. Full variable domain (missing parts from reference TRBV19 and TRBJ1-5): DGGITQSPKYLFRKEGQNVTLSCEQNLNHDAMYWYRQDPGQGLRLIYYSQIVNDFQKGDIAEGYSVSREKKESFPLTVTSAQKNPTAFYLCASSIGSQQGPQHFGDGTRLSIL.